This TCR beta chain was identified in a study of identical twins. The cDNA had a unique molecular identifier and a template-switch universal primer site. TCRdb reanalysed the 5' RACE reads using MiXCR and keeps one entry per CDR3 protein. The sample contains about 530,000 distinct CDR3 sequences, approximately 20% of which appear only once. General study results and limits: Analyses based on zero insertions could be partly confounded by invariant MAIT and iNKT cells. The same donors were not followed; conclusions instead depended on cross-sectional statistical analysis. Out-of-frame sharing of TCR alpha in monozygotic twins was underestimated by models.

As regards this clonotype: The antigen remains undetermined.

The CDR3 is 13 amino acids. The germline V and J ends were trimmed by 3 bases and 6 bases, with 15 bases remaining between them. CDR1 and CDR2 (germline): DFQATT, SNEGSKA (reference sequence). The same sample was also studied in work on yellow fever vaccine responses in identical twins.

The source material was CD4+ T cells sorted from blood. This clonotype was sampled from a woman between 18 and 30 years old in good health. The chain links TRBV20-1 to TRBJ2-7; perhaps TRBD1 as D (5 bases). The CDR3 here is CSASPAGLGEQYV. CDR3 sequence (DNA): TGCAGTGCTAGTCCTGCAGGGTTGGGCGAGCAGTACGTC.